The 24 T cell receptor beta chains listed next were all sequenced from one sample in a study of T-cell reconstitution after alpha-beta-depleted transplantation in children (dated by TCRdb to the mid-2010s). The library was obtained by PCR. Reads for this sample came from an Illumina HiSeq 2500. TCR library preparation used molecular barcoding, with unique molecular identifiers applied to normalize quantification of the TCRbeta repertoire. The raw public data were reprocessed by TCRdb itself: fastp quality trimming at Q25, MiXCR clonotype calling, in-frame beta chains only. Each entry merges the rows of one CDR3 protein and shows their most common DNA and genes. A total of about 300,000 distinct CDR3 sequences appear in this sample, 10% of them only once. The leading ten clones occupy roughly 7.1% of the sample. This specimen's treatment or condition label, per the study, means: allogeneic hematopoietic cell transplantation with graft depleted of TCRalphabeta T cells and CD19 B cells.

The sequenced sample was PBMCs, obtained before TCRalphabeta/CD19-depleted stem cell transplant. All receptors come from a boy under two years old with acute myeloid leukemia, due to receive a stem cell transplant.

This clonotype was seen ten or more times. This CDR3 reads CATSRRGRGGDTQYF. CDR3 nucleotide sequence: TGTGCCACCAGCCGACGGGGTCGCGGAGGAGATACGCAGTATTTT. The J gene is TRBJ2-3, the V gene TRBV24-1, with D tentatively TRBD2 (5 bases). V was clipped by 7 bases and J by 5 bases, with 18 bases between them. The CDR3 is 15 residues long. CDR1 and CDR2 (germline): KGHDR, SFDVKD.

This clonotype was observed a handful of times. This sequence joins TRBV28 and TRBJ1-4; D remains ambiguous. CDR3 size: 15 residues. Trimming removed 4 bases at V and 5 bases at J, with 14 bases between. CDR1 is MDHEN, CDR2 SYDVKM, per germline. CDR3 sequence: CASSWQVLPNEKLFF. CDR3 in DNA: TGTGCCAGCAGTTGGCAGGTACTTCCGAATGAAAAACTGTTTTTT.

Ten or more counts support this clonotype. The chain links TRBV28 to TRBJ1-5, with D possibly TRBD1 on 6 matching bases. This CDR3 has 15 residues. Germline V lookup: CDR1 MDHEN, CDR2 SYDVKM. The V and J ends lost 7 bases and 4 bases respectively, with 17 bases between them. Here the CDR3 reads CASKGDHELNQPQHF. The CDR3 DNA is TGTGCCAGCAAGGGGGACCACGAACTGAATCAGCCCCAGCATTTT.

In its sample, this clonotype was seen many times. The genes are TRBV7-8 and TRBJ2-7; D perhaps matches TRBD1 (8 bases). CDR1 and CDR2 (germline): SGHVS, FQNEAQ. Trimming left V 0 bases short and J 5 bases short, with 23 bases between. The CDR3 sequence is 18 residues long. CDR3 loop: CASSLASFRTGTTNEQYF. In DNA form, the CDR3 reads TGTGCCAGCAGCTTAGCAAGCTTTAGGACAGGGACTACTAACGAGCAGTACTTC.

The CDR3: CASSSGLAGIITDTQYF. The DNA of the CDR3 is TGTGCCAGCAGCTCGGGACTAGCGGGAATAATCACAGATACGCAGTATTTT. The V and J genes are TRBV5-6 and TRBJ2-3; 13 bases agree with TRBD2. V dropped 3 bases and J dropped 2; count of bases not matched to a gene: 6. CDR1 is SGHDT and CDR2 is YYEEEE in the germline V gene. CDR3 length equals 17 residues.

This clonotype was seen repeatedly, ten times or more. The CDR3: CAISEGRLFQETQYF. The CDR3 bases are TGTGCCATCAGTGAAGGGAGACTCTTTCAAGAGACCCAGTACTTC. V and J are TRBV10-3 and TRBJ2-5; tentative D call: TRBD2 (5 bases). V lost 3 bases and J lost 2, with 13 bases in between. The germline gives CDR1 ENHRY, CDR2 SYGVKD. This CDR3 is 15 amino acids long.

This clonotype showed up many times. The chain couples TRBV4-1 to TRBJ2-1; 11 positions match TRBD2. Germline V CDR1 and CDR2: MGHRA, YSYEKL. The V and J ends lost 4 bases and 12 bases, in that order; junction bases with no gene match: 11. This CDR3 comprises 15 residues. The DNA for the CDR3 is TGCGCCAGCAGCCTAATAGCGGGGGGGCCATGTACGCAGTTCTTC. Its protein is CASSLIAGGPCTQFF.

This clonotype was counted many times. This sequence joins TRBV29-1 and TRBJ2-3, with unresolved D. CDR3 length equals 13 residues. V was shortened by 4 bases and J by 2 bases, with 10 bases between the two germline ends. Germline V gene lookup returns CDR1 SQVTM and CDR2 ANQGSEA. The CDR3 is CSVAPRYTDTQYF. The CDR3 DNA is TGCAGCGTTGCCCCCAGATACACAGATACGCAGTATTTT.

This clonotype was seen ten or more times. The V call is TRBV7-6, the J call TRBJ2-5; tentative D call: TRBD2 (5 bases). V lost 7 bases and J lost 3, with 12 bases in between. The germline CDR1 and CDR2 sequences are SGHVS and FNYEAQ. The CDR3 extends over 13 amino acids. This chain's CDR3 is CASTLPGKETQYF. CDR3 DNA sequence: TGTGCCAGCACCCTCCCCGGGAAAGAGACCCAGTACTTC.

In its sample, this clonotype was seen many times. The J gene is TRBJ2-7, the V gene TRBV4-2, with 13 positions matching TRBD2. CDR1 is LGHNA and CDR2 is YNFKEQ in the germline V gene. CDR3 length equals 15 residues. J gave up 5 bases and V 4 bases, and 5 bases lay outside the gene matches. The CDR3 spells CASSRGTSGTDEQYF. In DNA, the CDR3 is TGTGCCAGCAGCCGAGGGACTAGCGGGACCGACGAGCAGTACTTC.

This clonotype appeared many times. The J gene is TRBJ2-1, the V gene TRBV28, with 7 positions matching TRBD1. The V gene's germline CDR1 is MDHEN and CDR2 SYDVKM. CDR3 length: 16 residues. V shed 6 bases and J 2 bases; nucleotides not matched to a gene: 10. CDR3 loop: CASSRGGGPAYNEQFF. CDR3 in DNA: TGTGCCAGCAGCCGAGGGGGCGGCCCAGCCTACAATGAGCAGTTCTTC.

A remark on this clonotype: A much larger clone lies a single base off, so this may be a read error. The rearrangement uses TRBV5-1 and TRBJ1-2; TRBD1 matches 9 bases. This CDR3 contains 16 residues. From germline, CDR1 is SGHRS and CDR2 YFSETQ. The CDR3 DNA follows: TGCGTCAGCAGCTTGGTAAACGGACAGGGGTGGTATGGCTACACCTTC. It codes for CVSSLVNGQGWYGYTF.

This clonotype was seen repeatedly, ten times or more. The V call is TRBV7-2, the J call TRBJ2-3, with no clear D. The CDR3 contains 13 residues. V gave up 2 bases and J gave up 4 bases, with 7 bases separating them. CDR1 and CDR2 (germline): SGHTA, FQGNSA. The CDR3, as DNA: TGTGCCAGCAGCTTAAAAAGTGCAGATACGCAGTATTTT. This sequence encodes CASSLKSADTQYF. Combining the CDR3 with reference TRBV7-2 and TRBJ2-3 gives the whole variable domain GAGVSQSPSNKVTEKGKDVELRCDPISGHTALYWYRQSLGQGLEFLIYFQGNSAPDKSGLPSDRFSAERTGGSVSTLTIQRTQQEDSAVYLCASSLKSADTQYFGPGTRLTVL.

This clonotype was detected ten times or more. The chain employs TRBV6-1 and TRBJ2-2; TRBD1 aligns across 7 bases. The CDR3 has 15 amino acids. The V segment lost 5 bases and the J segment 2 bases; nucleotides outside the gene matches: 5. Germline CDR1 reads MNHNS; CDR2 reads SASEGT. CDR3 in amino acids: CASSRRTGNTGELFF. The CDR3, as DNA: TGTGCCAGCAGTCGGAGGACAGGCAACACCGGGGAGCTGTTTTTT.

This clonotype has ten or more counts. The gene calls are TRBV28 and TRBJ2-3; 8 bases fit TRBD2. Looked up from germline, CDR1 is MDHEN and CDR2 is SYDVKM. The CDR3 runs 17 residues. V dropped 3 bases and J dropped 3; count of bases not matched to a gene: 11. CDR3 residues: CASSLGWLAGFTDTQYF. The DNA for the CDR3 is TGTGCCAGCAGTTTGGGATGGTTAGCGGGGTTTACAGATACGCAGTATTTT.

V and J are TRBV12-3 or TRBV12-4 and TRBJ1-4, with D hard to call. The CDR3 is 15 amino acids. V was pared by 3 bases and J by 2 bases, with 10 bases between. The CDR3 is CASSFSGLTNEKLFF. The CDR3 bases are TGTGCCAGCAGTTTCAGCGGGCTGACTAATGAAAAACTGTTTTTT.

Ten or more counts support this clonotype. J is TRBJ2-7 and V is TRBV10-3; a possible D gene is TRBD2 (5 bases). The V gene's germline CDR1 is ENHRY and CDR2 SYGVKD. The CDR3 consists of 13 residues. Deletions cut 0 bases from V and 3 bases from J, with 6 bases between. Here the CDR3 DNA reads TGTGCCATCAGTGAGTCCGGGGTCTACGAGCAGTACTTC. This gives the protein CAISESGVYEQYF.

This clonotype was observed at least ten times. V is TRBV7-8 and J is TRBJ2-7, with D unclear. The germline CDR1 and CDR2 sequences are SGHVS and FQNEAQ. This CDR3 has 12 amino acids. V lost 0 bases, J lost 6 bases, and 6 bases lay in between. As DNA, the CDR3 is TGTGCCAGCAGCTTAGCGCCTAGCGAGCAGTACTTC. Translated: CASSLAPSEQYF. Using reference TRBV7-8 and TRBJ2-7 for the parts outside the CDR3, the full variable domain is GAGVSQSPRYKVAKRGQDVALRCDPISGHVSLFWYQQALGQGPEFLTYFQNEAQLDKSGLPSDRFFAERPEGSVSTLKIQRTQQEDSAVYLCASSLAPSEQYFGPGTRLTVT.

This clonotype was seen at least ten times. The rearrangement links TRBV29-1 to TRBJ2-7, with D perhaps TRBD1 (5 bases). This CDR3 spans 14 amino acids. V gave up 4 bases and J gave up 0 bases, with 13 bases separating them. Looked up from germline, CDR1 is SQVTM and CDR2 is ANQGSEA. CDR3: CSVGPRAGSYEQYF. The CDR3 DNA reads as TGCAGCGTTGGCCCCAGGGCAGGCTCCTACGAGCAGTACTTC.

This clonotype came up many times. The V and J genes are TRBV6-1 and TRBJ1-5; D call uncertain. The germline CDR1 and CDR2 sequences are MNHNS and SASEGT. The V end was cut by 6 bases, the J end by 3 bases, with 6 bases between. CDR3 length: 12 residues. The CDR3, as DNA: TGTGCCAGCAGAGGTCCCAATCAGCCCCAGCATTTT. It is translated as CASRGPNQPQHF.

Ten or more counts support this clonotype. The gene calls are TRBV7-2 and TRBJ2-7; maybe TRBD1 (6 bases). This CDR3 is built from 14 residues. From germline, CDR1 is SGHTA and CDR2 FQGNSA. V was clipped by 0 bases and J by 4 bases, with 10 bases between them. The CDR3 reads CASSLAQGRYEQYF. The CDR3 coding sequence is TGTGCCAGCAGCTTAGCACAGGGTAGATACGAGCAGTACTTC.

This clonotype was observed many times. The chain is built from TRBV20-1 and TRBJ1-3, with D possibly being TRBD1 (5 bases). Germline V gene sequence: CDR1 DFQATT, CDR2 SNEGSKA (reference sequence). Deletions cut 0 bases from V and 2 bases from J, with 14 bases between. The CDR3 covers 16 residues. The CDR3 sequence: CSAREMWGETGNTIYF. The DNA for the CDR3 is TGCAGTGCTAGAGAAATGTGGGGGGAGACTGGAAACACCATATATTTT.

The sample holds a few counts of this clonotype. The chain employs TRBV19 and TRBJ1-1; D possibly corresponds to TRBD1 (6 bases). The V gene's germline CDR1 is LNHDA and CDR2 SQIVND (reference sequence). The ends were cut back, 1 base at V and 0 bases at J, with 9 bases in the middle. This CDR3 has 15 residues. The CDR3 bases are TGTGCCAGTAGTATAGTGGGGGCGGTGAACACTGAAGCTTTCTTT. As protein: CASSIVGAVNTEAFF. The variable domain in full, with the rest retrieved from reference TRBV19 and TRBJ1-1, is DGGITQSPKYLFRKEGQNVTLSCEQNLNHDAMYWYRQDPGQGLRLIYYSQIVNDFQKGDIAEGYSVSREKKESFPLTVTSAQKNPTAFYLCASSIVGAVNTEAFFGQGTRLTVV.

This clonotype was counted at least ten times. The chain has TRBV7-6 and TRBJ2-7, with D possibly TRBD2 on 5 matching bases. The CDR3 runs to 14 residues. V gave up 5 bases and J gave up 3 bases, with 14 bases separating them. The germline V gene encodes CDR1 SGHVS and CDR2 FNYEAQ. This CDR3 reads CASSPAPGFYEQYF. In DNA, the CDR3 is TGTGCCAGCAGCCCAGCGCCGGGGTTCTACGAGCAGTACTTC.